These 32 T cell receptor beta chains were sequenced from one sample in a study of cytomegalovirus exposure and HLA in healthy donors (dated by TCRdb to between 2016 and 2019). Preparation of the library involved the immunoSEQ multiplex PCR assay. For the multiplex PCR, a mixture combining 60 forward primers for TCR Vbeta segments and 13 reverse primers for TCR Jbeta segments was used. This is the immuneACCESS table as TCRdb keeps it, with only in-frame sequences that have V and J called. A part of the clones is gone; compared with another copy, unresolved V genes explain less than half, and the rest is unexplained. Here the sample has some 110,000 clones; approximately 80% occur a single time. About 5% of the sample is taken by the ten largest. Sequencing was carried out using PBMCs. All receptors come from a middle-aged man in good health and CMV-seropositive.

This chain uses TRBV28 with TRBJ1-5; D perhaps matches TRBD1 (5 bases). The germline V gene has CDR1 MDHEN and CDR2 SYDVKM. Trimming cost V 10 bases and J 4 bases, with 11 bases left between them. CDR3 size: 12 residues. Here the CDR3 DNA reads TGTGCCACAACGGGGGGGAATCAGCCCCAGCATTTT. The encoded protein is CATTGGNQPQHF.

This clone appeared a few times. The gene calls are TRBV19 and TRBJ2-1, with TRBD2 identical over 7 bases. The germline gives CDR1 LNHDA, CDR2 SQIVND (reference sequence). J lost 7 bases, V lost 8 bases, and 11 bases had no gene match. The CDR3 is 14 residues long. CDR3 loop: CASASAGGGNEQFF. The CDR3 DNA reads as TGTGCCAGTGCCTCGGCTGGCGGGGGTAATGAGCAGTTCTTC.

A note on this clone: A single base is all that separates this from a far larger clone, so a read error is likely. At the DNA level, this CDR3 is encoded by other sequences in the same sample as well. The chain couples TRBV15 to TRBJ1-2; D not certain. CDR3 length: 14 amino acids. The germline V gene encodes CDR1 LNHNV and CDR2 YYDKDF (reference sequence). V lost 9 bases and J lost 4, with 18 bases in between. The CDR3 coding sequence is TGTGCCACTAGCGACGAGGAAACCCTCTATGGCTACACCTTC. Its protein is CATSDEETLYGYTF.

The CDR3 region has the DNA TGTGCCAGTAGTATACTAGCGGGATCAACGGCCTACGAGCAGTACTTC. Amino acids: CASSILAGSTAYEQYF. The V call is TRBV19, the J call TRBJ2-7; 9 nucleotides align to TRBD2. The CDR3 runs to 16 residues. V lost 2 bases and J lost 2; bases outside the gene matches: 7. Germline V gene sequence: CDR1 LNHDA, CDR2 SQIVND (reference sequence).

V usage is TRBV28 and J usage is TRBJ1-1, with D unclear. Trimming cost V 7 bases and J 5 bases, with 14 bases left between them. From germline, CDR1 is MDHEN and CDR2 SYDVKM. The CDR3 has 13 amino acids. The CDR3, as DNA: TGTGCCAGCACCGCCGGGCGGGCAACTGAAGCTTTCTTT. Protein: CASTAGRATEAFF.

There are a few counts of this clone. This rearrangement joins TRBV6-5 to TRBJ1-1, with D possibly matching TRBD1 (6 bases). This CDR3 contains 13 residues. V lost 4 bases to trimming and J lost 5 bases, with 11 bases between them. Germline CDR1 is MNHEY and CDR2 is SVGAGI. The CDR3 here is CASSFTGRTEAFF. The CDR3 DNA follows: TGTGCCAGCAGTTTCACAGGGCGGACTGAAGCTTTCTTT.

This clone has just a few counts. The CDR3 coding sequence is TGTGCCAGCAGACGACTATTAACTGAAGCTTTCTTT. It codes for CASRRLLTEAFF. The rearrangement joins TRBV6-4 to TRBJ1-1; D ambiguous. Germline CDR1 and CDR2: MRHNA and SNTAGT. Trimming left V 6 bases short and J 5 bases short, with 10 bases between. The CDR3 consists of 12 residues.

V gene TRBV30 combines with J gene TRBJ2-7, with D possibly TRBD1 on 5 matching bases. Germline values: CDR1 GTSNPN, CDR2 SVGIG (reference sequence). V was pared by 4 bases and J by 4 bases, with 11 bases between. CDR3 length equals 12 residues. CDR3 coding DNA: TGTGCCTGGAAGTTGGCAGGGTACGAGCAGTACTTC. Its translation is CAWKLAGYEQYF.

The V call is TRBV6-5, the J call TRBJ1-4, with 9 nucleotides matching TRBD1. Trimming cost V 4 bases and J 2 bases; bases outside gene matches: 5. Germline CDR1 and CDR2: MNHEY and SVGAGI. The CDR3 extends over 16 amino acids. CDR3 sequence: CASSSLDRGTNEKLFF. CDR3 sequence (DNA): TGTGCCAGCAGTTCCCTCGACAGGGGGACTAATGAAAAACTGTTTTTT.

With regard to this clone: Other DNA sequences in the same sample also yield this CDR3. The chain has TRBV25-1 and TRBJ2-7, with D tentatively TRBD1 (5 bases). Between the trimmed V and J ends, which lost 2 bases and 5 bases, there was a span of 10 bases. The germline CDR1 and CDR2 sequences are MGHDK and SYGVNS. This CDR3 is built from 13 residues. The CDR3 loop reads CASSEGGRDEQYF. CDR3 nucleotide sequence: TGTGCCAGCAGTGAAGGTGGCAGGGACGAGCAGTACTTC.

V gene TRBV6-5 combines with J gene TRBJ1-2; D perhaps matches TRBD1 (5 bases). The germline gives CDR1 MNHEY, CDR2 SVGAGI. The CDR3 totals 15 residues. The V and J ends lost 2 bases and 1 base respectively, with 11 bases between them. The CDR3, as DNA: TGTGCCAGCAGTTACGACAGTACTATTAACTATGGCTACACCTTC. It codes for CASSYDSTINYGYTF.

This chain connects TRBV4-2 to TRBJ2-1; weak D call: TRBD2 (6 bases). Germline assignment: CDR1 LGHNA and CDR2 YNFKEQ. The V end lost 4 bases, the J end lost 9 bases, and 16 bases lay between the germline ends. The CDR3 length is 14 residues. Here the CDR3 DNA reads TGTGCCAGCAGCCTCACGGGGGAAAACAGTGAGCAGTTCTTC. It translates to CASSLTGENSEQFF.

This clone has a handful of counts. The chain employs TRBV7-9 and TRBJ2-1; 11 nucleotides align to TRBD2. The J segment lost 4 bases and the V segment lost 2 bases, leaving 10 bases of the junction unmatched. The CDR3 contains 18 residues. In germline, CDR1 is SEHNR, CDR2 FQNEAQ (reference sequence). CDR3 sequence (DNA): TGTGCCAGCAGCTTACCTCTAGGGCCTAGCGGGAGGTACAATGAGCAGTTCTTC. Residues: CASSLPLGPSGRYNEQFF.

This clone was seen only a few times. The chain has TRBV28 and TRBJ2-6; D unresolved. The V gene lost 6 bases and the J gene lost 3 bases, with 12 bases spanning the gap. The germline gives CDR1 MDHEN, CDR2 SYDVKM. CDR3 length: 15 residues. This CDR3 is CASSKRQLGANVLTF. The DNA for the CDR3 is TGTGCCAGCAGCAAGAGGCAGCTTGGGGCCAACGTCCTGACTTTC.

This clone has only a few counts. The genes are TRBV5-1 and TRBJ2-2; 12 bases align to TRBD2. Germline V gives CDR1 SGHRS, CDR2 YFSETQ. CDR3 length: 15 residues. V trimming: 5 bases; J trimming: 2 bases; junction bases outside the gene matches: 1. CDR3 protein: CASRTSGGNTGELFF. CDR3 in DNA: TGCGCCAGCAGGACTAGCGGGGGAAACACCGGGGAGCTGTTTTTT.

The chain carries TRBV2 and TRBJ1-1; 8 bases are shared with TRBD1. J lost 4 bases, V lost 9 bases, and 4 bases had no gene match. There are 12 residues in the CDR3. The germline gives CDR1 SNHLY, CDR2 FYNNEI. CDR3 amino acids: CARQGVITEAFF. For the CDR3, the DNA is TGTGCCAGACAGGGGGTCATCACTGAAGCTTTCTTT.

The genes are TRBV5-1 and TRBJ2-3, with unresolved D. This CDR3 is 16 amino acids long. V gave up 0 bases and J gave up 0 bases, with 11 bases separating them. The germline gives CDR1 SGHRS, CDR2 YFSETQ. The CDR3 bases are TGCGCCAGCAGCTTGGCCGGAGAGACTAGCACAGATACGCAGTATTTT. Protein sequence: CASSLAGETSTDTQYF.

This chain connects TRBV2 to TRBJ1-1, with D possibly matching TRBD1 (5 bases). Between the trimmed V and J ends, which lost 6 bases and 1 base, there was a span of 9 bases. CDR3 size: 13 residues. From germline, CDR1 is SNHLY and CDR2 FYNNEI. CDR3 region: CASSRQWNTEAFF. The CDR3 nucleotides read TGTGCCAGCAGCCGACAGTGGAACACTGAAGCTTTCTTT. Filled out from reference TRBV2 and TRBJ1-1, the complete variable domain reads EPEVTQTPSHQVTQMGQEVILRCVPISNHLYFYWYRQILGQKVEFLVSFYNNEISEKSEIFDDQFSVERPDGSNFTLKIRSTKLEDSAMYFCASSRQWNTEAFFGQGTRLTVV.

The J gene is TRBJ2-7, the V gene TRBV7-2; weak D call: TRBD1 (6 bases). The CDR3 consists of 13 residues. Germline lookup yields CDR1 SGHTA and CDR2 FQGNSA. The V end was cut by 6 bases, the J end by 3 bases, with 12 bases between. The CDR3 DNA reads TGTGCCAGCAGGGCAATACAGGGCTACGAGCAGTACTTC. This codes for CASRAIQGYEQYF.

The chain combines TRBV9 with TRBJ2-1, with 11 nucleotides matching TRBD2. CDR1 SGDLS and CDR2 YYNGEE come from the germline V gene. With V trimmed by 0 bases and J by 4 bases, 6 bases remained unmatched. This CDR3 region has 17 residues. The chain's CDR3 is CASSVDSGRAPYNEQFF. The DNA of the CDR3 is TGTGCCAGCAGCGTAGATAGCGGGAGGGCCCCATACAATGAGCAGTTCTTC.

Details on this clone: One end of the junction varies from germline; a read error may be responsible. V gene TRBV6-5 combines with J gene TRBJ1-1; 7 nucleotides align to TRBD1. The CDR3 contains 15 residues. Germline V gene sequence: CDR1 MNHEY, CDR2 SVGAGI. CDR3 bases: TGTGCCAGCAGCTACTCCGACAGGGTAGAAACTGAAGCTTTCTTT. Amino acid sequence: CASSYSDRVETEAFF.

The CDR3 region is CASSFLSQPQHF. The CDR3 DNA is TGTGCCAGCAGTTTTCTCAGTCAGCCCCAGCATTTT. This rearrangement joins TRBV28 to TRBJ1-5, with D hard to call. This CDR3 has 12 amino acids. In germline, CDR1 is MDHEN, CDR2 SYDVKM. Trimming took off 3 bases at V and 6 bases at J, with 6 bases between the two ends.

This chain's CDR3 is CASSPARGFLYEQYF. The CDR3 nucleotides are TGTGCCAGCAGCCCAGCCCGGGGGTTCCTCTACGAGCAGTACTTC. This chain connects TRBV6-5 to TRBJ2-7; maybe TRBD2 (6 bases). Trimming cost V 6 bases and J 3 bases, with 18 bases left between them. Germline V lookup: CDR1 MNHEY, CDR2 SVGAGI. There are 15 residues in the CDR3.

This chain uses TRBV6-1 with TRBJ1-5; perhaps TRBD1 as D (6 bases). CDR1 and CDR2 (germline): MNHNS, SASEGT. V lost 3 bases to trimming and J lost 4 bases, with 19 bases between them. The CDR3 totals 17 residues. The CDR3 DNA is TGTGCCAGCAGTGACCCCTCCACAGGGCTGGGGAATCAGCCCCAGCATTTT. The encoded protein is CASSDPSTGLGNQPQHF.

The chain employs TRBV4-3 and TRBJ2-2; tentative D call: TRBD2 (5 bases). The V end was cut by 2 bases, the J end by 5 bases, with 18 bases between. CDR3 length: 17 amino acids. Germline CDR1 and CDR2: LGHNA and YSLEER. CDR3 DNA: TGCGCCAGCAGCCAATCTGGTGCTGGGAGAGGGACCGGGGAGCTGTTTTTT. It is translated as CASSQSGAGRGTGELFF.

The chain combines TRBV2 with TRBJ1-5, with 8 bases lining up with TRBD1. V trimming: 5 bases; J trimming: 4 bases; junction bases outside the gene matches: 7. The CDR3 extends over 15 amino acids. The V gene's germline CDR1 is SNHLY and CDR2 FYNNEI. The CDR3 DNA sequence: TGTGCCAGCAGTTCTGACAGGGGTCGGAATCAGCCCCAGCATTTT. Translation: CASSSDRGRNQPQHF.

The V gene is TRBV4-1, the J gene TRBJ1-1; D ambiguous. Between the trimmed V and J ends, which lost 0 bases and 6 bases, there was a span of 17 bases. The CDR3 loop spans 16 amino acids. In germline, CDR1 is MGHRA, CDR2 YSYEKL. This CDR3 is CASSQDSSRLSAEAFF. In DNA, the CDR3 is TGCGCCAGCAGCCAAGATAGTAGTAGACTCTCCGCTGAAGCTTTCTTT.

The gene calls are TRBV23-1 and TRBJ1-2; D not certain. TRBV23-1 is flagged as an ORF with uncertain function. The CDR3 totals 17 residues. V lost 2 bases, J lost 1 base, and 17 bases lay in between. CDR3: CASSQAPSRSVNYGYTF. The CDR3 region has the DNA TGCGCCAGCAGTCAAGCCCCCTCGCGTTCGGTTAACTATGGCTACACCTTC.

V usage is TRBV29-1 and J usage is TRBJ2-5; maybe TRBD1 (7 bases). The CDR3 is 13 residues long. Trimming pared 3 bases from V and 6 bases from J, leaving 14 bases between. CDR1 is SQVTM, CDR2 ANQGSEA, per germline. DNA of the CDR3: TGCAGCGTTGATCAGGGGGGAGGAAAGACCCAGTACTTC. Its translation: CSVDQGGGKTQYF.

This clone turned up a few times. CDR3 coding DNA: TGTGCCAGCAGTTCGGCGGACACTGAAGCTTTCTTT. It encodes CASSSADTEAFF. This rearrangement joins TRBV28 to TRBJ1-1; D call uncertain. The CDR3 spans 12 residues. In germline, CDR1 is MDHEN, CDR2 SYDVKM. V shed 4 bases and J shed 3 bases, with 6 bases lying between them.

V usage is TRBV15 and J usage is TRBJ2-3; D not certain. The CDR3 consists of 15 residues. V lost 5 bases to trimming and J lost 2 bases, with 14 bases between them. Germline V CDR1 and CDR2: LNHNV, YYDKDF (reference sequence). The CDR3 loop is CATSLNSKNTDTQYF. The CDR3 DNA reads as TGTGCCACCAGCCTGAACAGCAAAAACACAGATACGCAGTATTTT. Full variable domain (missing parts from reference TRBV15 and TRBJ2-3): DAMVIQNPRYQVTQFGKPVTLSCSQTLNHNVMYWYQQKSSQAPKLLFHYYDKDFNNEADTPDNFQSRRPNTSFCFLDIRSPGLGDTAMYLCATSLNSKNTDTQYFGPGTRLTVL.

This rearrangement joins TRBV6-1 to TRBJ2-5; TRBD2 matches 10 bases. The ends lost 4 bases at V and 9 bases at J; junction bases unmatched: 8. Germline values: CDR1 MNHNS, CDR2 SASEGT. The CDR3 length is 14 residues. CDR3 loop: CASSVAGGPRAQYF. CDR3 in DNA: TGTGCCAGCAGTGTAGCGGGAGGCCCTAGGGCCCAGTACTTC.